The rows below give T cell receptor beta chains drawn from one sample of a study of OX40 agonist ivuxolimab in advanced cancers. Sequencing was performed with immunoSEQ multiplex PCR; in TCRdb, only in-frame clones are kept and a portion is missing. The sample yields approximately 40,000 clones, 75% to 85% seen once. The sequenced sample was CD4+ or CD8+ T cells sorted from blood, obtained in a trial of the OX40 agonist ivuxolimab. The source of these receptors is an adult with an advanced solid tumor such as melanoma, head and neck, liver or kidney cancer. Each CDR3 is given with its conserved first and last residue. The D gene is left open where the match is weak. A row's size may be missing; if present it is once, few, many or a size class.

d_call j_call v_call clone_size cdr3_aa
NA TRBJ1-5 TRBV19 NA CASSIGRFDQPQHF
NA TRBJ2-3 TRBV7-6 NA CASSQWVGGTDTQYF
NA TRBJ2-2 TRBV6-1 NA CASSGGTGELFF
TRBD1 TRBJ2-7 TRBV29-1 NA CSVEGGQGDPREQYF
TRBD2 TRBJ2-1 TRBV19 few CASKPHKLAGGPNEQFF
TRBD2 TRBJ2-7 TRBV4-1 NA CASSQLTGTSVSYEQYF
NA TRBJ1-3 TRBV9 NA CASKKRGPSGNTIYF
TRBD1 TRBJ2-7 TRBV5-1 NA CASSKGQGPYEQYF
NA TRBJ2-2 TRBV25-1 NA CASSGIAAGELFF
NA TRBJ2-3 TRBV27 NA CASSLNWGSTDTQYF
TRBD1 TRBJ2-7 TRBV5-1 NA CASNQGQGIYEQYF
NA TRBJ1-3 TRBV7-6 large CASSLAGDTGNTIYF
TRBD2 TRBJ2-7 TRBV2 few CASSETSGISYEQYF
NA TRBJ2-2 TRBV6-4 NA CASSGQGSGTGELFF
TRBD1 TRBJ2-7 TRBV9 once CASSWGGQGYEQYF
TRBD1 TRBJ2-7 TRBV5-6 NA CASSFGTVSDEQYF
TRBD1 TRBJ2-1 TRBV27 NA CASSLPGQGGNEQFF
NA TRBJ2-7 TRBV5-1 NA CASSLQDEQYF
TRBD1 TRBJ1-2 TRBV9 NA CASSVVHRDRGANYGYTF
NA TRBJ1-1 TRBV6-5 NA CASSYDSQNTEAFF
NA TRBJ2-7 TRBV28 NA CASRSPGYYEQYF
TRBD1 TRBJ2-1 TRBV19 NA CASSITGGDFYYNEQFF
NA TRBJ1-1 TRBV21-1 NA CASSKGSHRQGTTGNTEAFF
NA TRBJ1-5 TRBV4-1 NA CASSQDPRQVFLPQHF
TRBD2 TRBJ2-7 TRBV4-1 NA CASSQIRLAGTEQYF
TRBD2 TRBJ2-2 TRBV6-1 NA CASSAGLASGELFF
TRBD2 TRBJ2-5 TRBV7-9 NA CASSPRLADQETQYF
NA TRBJ1-1 TRBV28 NA CASRRQGTEAFF